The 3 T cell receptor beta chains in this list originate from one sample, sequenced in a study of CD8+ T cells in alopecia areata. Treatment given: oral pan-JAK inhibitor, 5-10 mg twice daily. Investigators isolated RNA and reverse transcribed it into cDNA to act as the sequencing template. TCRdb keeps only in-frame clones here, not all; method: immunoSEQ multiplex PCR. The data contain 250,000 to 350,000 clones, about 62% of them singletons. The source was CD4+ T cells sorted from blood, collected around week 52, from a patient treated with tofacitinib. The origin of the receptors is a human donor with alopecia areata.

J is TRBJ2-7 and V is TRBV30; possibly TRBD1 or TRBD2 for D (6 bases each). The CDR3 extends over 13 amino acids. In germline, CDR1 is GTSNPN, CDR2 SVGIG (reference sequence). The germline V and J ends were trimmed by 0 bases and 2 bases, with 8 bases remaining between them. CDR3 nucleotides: TGTGCCTGGAGTGTGGAGGGGGCCTACGAGCAGTACTTC. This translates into CAWSVEGAYEQYF.

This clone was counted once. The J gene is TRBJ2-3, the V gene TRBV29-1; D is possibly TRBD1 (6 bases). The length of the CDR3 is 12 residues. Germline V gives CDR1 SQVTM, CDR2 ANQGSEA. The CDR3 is CGGTLRTDTQYF. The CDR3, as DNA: TGCGGGGGCACTCTACGCACAGATACGCAGTATTTT.

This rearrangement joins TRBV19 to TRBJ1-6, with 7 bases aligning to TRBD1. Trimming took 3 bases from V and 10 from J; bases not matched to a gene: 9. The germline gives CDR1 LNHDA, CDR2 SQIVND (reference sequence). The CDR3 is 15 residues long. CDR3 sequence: CASSITGQEGSPLHF. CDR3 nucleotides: TGTGCCAGTAGTATCACAGGACAGGAAGGATCACCCCTCCACTTT.